A single sample gave rise to the 31 T cell receptor beta chains below, sequenced in a study of T cell changes during pregnancy in multiple sclerosis. Method: immunoSEQ multiplex PCR; TCRdb's copy keeps in-frame clones and lacks some. The top ten hold about 0.99% of the sample, which has roughly 49,000 clones, 80% to 95% seen once. Sample: peripheral blood, taken after pregnancy. These receptors were taken from a female donor with multiple sclerosis, enrolled in a pregnancy study.

V and J are TRBV10-1 and TRBJ1-2, with 7 bases lining up with TRBD1. Germline CDR1 is WNHNN and CDR2 is SYGVQD (reference sequence). J was trimmed by 4 bases and V by 6 bases; bases with no gene match: 11. The CDR3 extends over 15 amino acids. The CDR3 region has the DNA TGCGCCAGCAGCCTAAGAATCCGGGACAGCTATGGCTACACCTTC. Its translation: CASSLRIRDSYGYTF.

The J gene is TRBJ2-1, the V gene TRBV9, with 8 bases fitting TRBD1. V trimming: 0 bases; J trimming: 6 bases; junction bases outside the gene matches: 8. The CDR3 contains 16 residues. Germline loops: CDR1 SGDLS, CDR2 YYNGEE. The CDR3 protein is CASSVAGTGASNEQFF. The CDR3 nucleotides read TGTGCCAGCAGCGTAGCTGGGACAGGCGCCAGCAATGAGCAGTTCTTC. Drawing the rest from reference TRBV9 and TRBJ2-1, the complete variable domain is DSGVTQTPKHLITATGQRVTLRCSPRSGDLSVYWYQQSLDQGLQFLIQYYNGEERAKGNILERFSAQQFPDLHSELNLSSLELGDSALYFCASSVAGTGASNEQFFGPGTRLTVL.

V gene TRBV6-5 combines with J gene TRBJ1-1; D gene unclear. V was clipped by 5 bases and J by 10 bases, with 14 bases between them. The CDR3 runs 12 residues. Germline assignment: CDR1 MNHEY and CDR2 SVGAGI. The CDR3 is CASSREPSGAFF. In nucleotides, the CDR3 is TGTGCCAGCAGTAGGGAGCCCTCGGGAGCTTTCTTT.

The chain is built from TRBV7-8 and TRBJ1-5; no reliable D call. V was pared by 2 bases and J by 4 bases, with 6 bases between. The CDR3 length is 13 residues. CDR1 and CDR2 from the germline V gene are SGHVS and FQNEAQ. The DNA for the CDR3 is TGTGCCAGCAGCTTACGAGGTAATCAGCCCCAGCATTTT. As protein: CASSLRGNQPQHF. Filled out from reference TRBV7-8 and TRBJ1-5, the complete variable domain reads GAGVSQSPRYKVAKRGQDVALRCDPISGHVSLFWYQQALGQGPEFLTYFQNEAQLDKSGLPSDRFFAERPEGSVSTLKIQRTQQEDSAVYLCASSLRGNQPQHFGDGTRLSIL.

The gene calls are TRBV7-3 and TRBJ2-3, with TRBD2 matching over 13 bases. The CDR3 is 16 amino acids. Germline-derived CDR1 and CDR2 are SGHTA and FQGTGA. V lost 1 base and J lost 6; bases outside the gene matches: 4. Written as DNA, the CDR3 is TGTGCCAGCAGCTTAATAGGGGGACTAGCGGGGGATACGCAGTATTTT. It yields the protein CASSLIGGLAGDTQYF.

J is TRBJ2-5 and V is TRBV4-2; D is unclear. Looked up from germline, CDR1 is LGHNA and CDR2 is YNFKEQ. The CDR3 has 13 residues. Trimming removed 1 base from V and 11 bases from J, with 14 bases in between. The CDR3 protein is CASSQGLEIEQYF. CDR3 coding DNA: TGTGCCAGCAGCCAAGGTCTCGAAATAGAGCAGTACTTC.

The chain links TRBV6-4 to TRBJ2-1, with TRBD2 identical over 9 bases. Germline V gives CDR1 MRHNA, CDR2 SNTAGT. The CDR3 extends over 15 amino acids. Losses at the gene ends were 6 bases for V and 4 bases for J; bases not matched to a gene: 7. The CDR3, as DNA: TGTGCCAGCAGCCCTGCTAGCGGGGAGTACAATGAGCAGTTCTTC. This translates into CASSPASGEYNEQFF.

The rearrangement links TRBV2 to TRBJ1-5, with no clear D. This CDR3 is 15 amino acids long. Germline-derived CDR1 and CDR2 are SNHLY and FYNNEI. The V gene lost 7 bases and the J gene lost 9 bases, with 22 bases spanning the gap. CDR3 residues: CASMDGRSSGGPQHF. The CDR3 bases are TGTGCCAGCATGGACGGACGATCTAGTGGAGGGCCCCAGCATTTT.

The chain couples TRBV19 to TRBJ2-1; TRBD2 might be the D (7 bases). The CDR3 has 14 residues. Per germline, CDR1 LNHDA and CDR2 SQIVND (reference sequence). V lost 3 bases and J 4 bases, leaving 10 bases between the germline ends. CDR3 region: CASSMGGAYNEQFF. Here the CDR3 DNA reads TGTGCCAGTAGTATGGGGGGGGCGTACAATGAGCAGTTCTTC. Full variable domain (outside the CDR3, taken from reference TRBV19 and TRBJ2-1): DGGITQSPKYLFRKEGQNVTLSCEQNLNHDAMYWYRQDPGQGLRLIYYSQIVNDFQKGDIAEGYSVSREKKESFPLTVTSAQKNPTAFYLCASSMGGAYNEQFFGPGTRLTVL.

The chain joins TRBV7-2 to TRBJ1-2; D is uncertain. The CDR3 length is 17 residues. The ends were cut back, 5 bases at V and 0 bases at J, with 19 bases in the middle. The V gene's germline CDR1 is SGHTA and CDR2 FQGNSA. CDR3 DNA: TGTGCCAGCAGCACCTACGGACTTCCGCTGGCTAACTATGGCTACACCTTC. The encoded protein is CASSTYGLPLANYGYTF.

This clone appeared a single time. This chain connects TRBV27 to TRBJ1-2; D remains ambiguous. The CDR3 is 12 residues long. The germline V gene has CDR1 MNHEY and CDR2 SMNVEV (reference sequence). The V end was cut by 6 bases, the J end by 3 bases, with 8 bases between. CDR3 loop: CASRGQDYGYTF. The CDR3 coding sequence is TGTGCCAGCAGAGGTCAGGACTATGGCTACACCTTC.

The chain joins TRBV6-1 to TRBJ1-1; D is unresolved. CDR1 and CDR2 from the germline V gene are MNHNS and SASEGT. CDR3 size: 21 residues. V shed 2 bases and J shed 6 bases, with 34 bases lying between them. CDR3 sequence reads: CASSEIVYWEGKETSRAEAFF. DNA of the CDR3: TGTGCCAGCAGTGAAATTGTTTACTGGGAGGGCAAAGAGACAAGTCGGGCTGAAGCTTTCTTT.

This rearrangement joins TRBV27 to TRBJ2-2, with 11 positions matching TRBD2. The germline V gene has CDR1 MNHEY and CDR2 SMNVEV (reference sequence). The CDR3 consists of 14 residues. Unmatched junction bases numbered 1, after V lost 4 bases and J lost 6 bases. CDR3 bases: TGTGCCAGCAGTTATAGCGGGGGGGCCGGGGAGCTGTTTTTT. As protein: CASSYSGGAGELFF.

The rearrangement joins TRBV9 to TRBJ2-5, with D possibly TRBD1 on 8 matching bases. Germline V gives CDR1 SGDLS, CDR2 YYNGEE. The CDR3 spans 15 residues. The germline V and J ends were trimmed by 2 bases and 5 bases, with 16 bases remaining between them. CDR3 in amino acids: CASSVETGEGETQYF. The CDR3 DNA reads TGTGCCAGCAGCGTTGAGACAGGGGAGGGGGAGACCCAGTACTTC.

The CDR3 sequence: CASSPLVAGGMPQHF. Here the CDR3 DNA reads TGTGCCAGCAGTCCCCTCGTAGCAGGGGGGATGCCCCAGCATTTT. V and J are TRBV2 and TRBJ1-5, with 7 bases matching TRBD1. Germline V gene lookup returns CDR1 SNHLY and CDR2 FYNNEI. V gave up 5 bases and J gave up 9 bases; unmatched junction bases: 13. The CDR3 runs to 15 residues.

The genes are TRBV4-2 and TRBJ2-6; 9 nucleotides line up with TRBD1. J gave up 0 bases and V 4 bases, and 13 bases lay outside the gene matches. This CDR3 has 20 residues. The V gene's germline CDR1 is LGHNA and CDR2 YNFKEQ. Written as DNA, the CDR3 is TGTGCCAGCAGCCCCACCCTTGGACAGGGGACCTCCTCTGGGGCCAACGTCCTGACTTTC. The encoded protein is CASSPTLGQGTSSGANVLTF.

The rearrangement joins TRBV29-1 to TRBJ1-3; D gene uncertain. Germline CDR1 and CDR2: SQVTM and ANQGSEA. The CDR3 is 13 residues long. V was clipped by 4 bases and J by 5 bases, with 12 bases between them. CDR3: CSVAPSGRNTIYF. CDR3 DNA: TGCAGCGTTGCTCCATCAGGTAGAAACACCATATATTTT.

The J gene is TRBJ1-2, the V gene TRBV7-9; tentative D call: TRBD1 (6 bases). The CDR3 runs 16 residues. V was clipped by 5 bases and J by 0 bases, with 16 bases between them. The V gene's germline CDR1 is SEHNR and CDR2 FQNEAQ (reference sequence). CDR3 protein: CASSPGHLSPNYGYTF. For the CDR3, the DNA is TGTGCCAGCAGCCCGGGACACCTAAGCCCTAACTATGGCTACACCTTC. Full variable domain (remainder filled in from reference TRBV7-9 and TRBJ1-2): DTGVSQNPRHKITKRGQNVTFRCDPISEHNRLYWYRQTLGQGPEFLTYFQNEAQLEKSRLLSDRFSAERPKGSFSTLEIQRTEQGDSAMYLCASSPGHLSPNYGYTFGSGTRLTVV.

The chain recombines TRBV6-5 with TRBJ2-3; 9 positions agree with TRBD2. The CDR3 is 15 amino acids. In germline, CDR1 is MNHEY, CDR2 SVGAGI. V lost 8 bases to trimming and J lost 3 bases; unmatched junction nucleotides: 9. CDR3 amino acids: CASGEAGGPTDTQYF. CDR3 nucleotide sequence: TGTGCCAGCGGGGAGGCGGGGGGGCCGACAGATACGCAGTATTTT.

The J gene is TRBJ2-1, the V gene TRBV4-2, with 7 nucleotides matching TRBD2. The length of the CDR3 is 16 residues. Germline V CDR1 and CDR2: LGHNA, YNFKEQ. V gave up 1 base and J gave up 2 bases; unmatched junction bases: 5. The CDR3 DNA reads as TGTGCCAGCAGCCAAGCAAGCGGGACCGCCTACAATGAGCAGTTCTTC. Translating it yields CASSQASGTAYNEQFF.

The chain links TRBV14 to TRBJ1-1; the match to TRBD1 covers 7 bases. The ends lost 4 bases at V and 10 bases at J; junction bases unmatched: 15. This CDR3 spans 15 amino acids. Germline CDR1 is SGHDN and CDR2 is FVKESK. CDR3 protein: CASSPLDRLDVGAFF. The CDR3 bases are TGTGCCAGCAGCCCCCTGGACAGGCTGGATGTTGGAGCTTTCTTT. Filled out from reference TRBV14 and TRBJ1-1, the complete variable domain reads EAGVTQFPSHSVIEKGQTVTLRCDPISGHDNLYWYRRVMGKEIKFLLHFVKESKQDESGMPNNRFLAERTGGTYSTLKVQPAELEDSGVYFCASSPLDRLDVGAFFGQGTRLTVV.

This chain uses TRBV6-1 with TRBJ1-4, with a tentative D call TRBD1 (5 bases). Germline loops: CDR1 MNHNS, CDR2 SASEGT. Trimming took 0 bases from V and 8 from J, leaving 16 bases between them. CDR3 length: 16 amino acids. The CDR3 DNA reads TGTGCCAGCAGTGAAGCGGGGGGGGTACGAGGGGAAAAACTGTTTTTT. It is translated as CASSEAGGVRGEKLFF.

This clone was seen a few times. V gene TRBV30 combines with J gene TRBJ1-6; D call uncertain. Germline values: CDR1 GTSNPN, CDR2 SVGIG (reference sequence). The CDR3 spans 14 residues. The ends were cut back, 1 base at V and 4 bases at J, with 8 bases in the middle. The CDR3 bases are TGTGCCTGGAGTGGAGGCATTTATAATTCACCCCTCCACTTT. This sequence encodes CAWSGGIYNSPLHF.

The chain recombines TRBV4-1 with TRBJ2-5, with 11 bases that match TRBD2. The J call may be incorrect, as the DNA end agrees better with TRBJ2-7. This CDR3 is 15 amino acids long. Germline lookup yields CDR1 MGHRA and CDR2 YSYEKL. CDR3 residues: CASSQGLAGLYEQYF. The CDR3 nucleotides read TGCGCCAGCAGCCAAGGACTAGCGGGGCTCTACGAGCAGTACTTC.

The rearrangement joins TRBV9 to TRBJ2-7; 14 bases are shared with TRBD2. Germline V CDR1 and CDR2: SGDLS, YYNGEE. The ends lost 0 bases at V and 6 bases at J; junction bases unmatched: 5. This CDR3 region has 16 residues. CDR3 amino acids: CASSVEGLAGVAEQYF. In DNA form, the CDR3 reads TGTGCCAGCAGCGTAGAGGGACTAGCGGGGGTTGCCGAGCAGTACTTC.

The chain employs TRBV5-4 and TRBJ2-1; TRBD2 matches 7 bases. The CDR3 totals 15 residues. The germline V gene has CDR1 SGHNT and CDR2 YYREEE (reference sequence). V gave up 4 bases and J gave up 4 bases; unmatched junction bases: 8. The CDR3 is CASSPGTNLYNEQFF. The CDR3 nucleotides are TGTGCCAGCAGCCCCGGGACTAACCTGTACAATGAGCAGTTCTTC.

The chain employs TRBV7-9 and TRBJ1-1, with D tentatively TRBD1 (6 bases). This CDR3 has 14 residues. Per the germline V gene, CDR1 is SEHNR and CDR2 is FQNEAQ (reference sequence). The V gene lost 2 bases and the J gene lost 1 base, with 8 bases spanning the gap. The chain's CDR3 is CASSLQGTNTEAFF. CDR3 DNA sequence: TGTGCCAGCAGCTTACAGGGGACGAACACTGAAGCTTTCTTT.

The chain is built from TRBV19 and TRBJ2-5, with D perhaps matching TRBD2 (5 bases). This CDR3 contains 16 residues. Per germline, CDR1 LNHDA and CDR2 SQIVND (reference sequence). Deletions cut 7 bases from V and 1 base from J, with 19 bases between. The CDR3 region is CASTVGIGATQETQYF. The DNA of the CDR3 is TGTGCCAGTACGGTCGGGATTGGAGCGACCCAAGAGACCCAGTACTTC.

The gene calls are TRBV11-3 and TRBJ1-1, with D perhaps TRBD1 (5 bases). CDR3 size: 15 residues. V was clipped by 1 base and J by 4 bases, with 13 bases between them. Germline-derived CDR1 and CDR2 are SGHNT and YENEEA. CDR3 coding DNA: TGTGCCAGCAGCTTAGGGGCAGGGAAGGCCACTGAAGCTTTCTTT. This codes for CASSLGAGKATEAFF.

This CDR3 reads CASSLDMNTEAFF. The CDR3 nucleotides are TGTGCCAGCAGCTTGGACATGAACACTGAAGCTTTCTTT. This chain joins TRBV5-5 and TRBJ1-1; no reliable D call. Trimming shortened V by 0 bases and J by 0 bases, and 3 bases separated the two germline ends. This CDR3 is 13 amino acids long. Germline CDR1 SGHKS, CDR2 YYEKEE (reference sequence).

The rearrangement links TRBV21-1 to TRBJ1-2; the DNA was not compared with TRBD1, the D call given in the table. TRBV21-1 is listed as a pseudogene. The CDR3 runs to 15 residues. CDR3 coding DNA: TGTGCCAGCAGCAAAGCGGGACAATTCCCCTATGGCTACACCTTC. This encodes CASSKAGQFPYGYTF.